This T cell receptor (beta chain) came from a study of blood T cell repertoires in COVID-19. The overall study: Collection of acute and convalescent COVID-19 samples took place in the United States, Italy and Spain.

The Seattle site enrolled patients during active infection and followed them longitudinally. Sequenced by immunoSEQ multiplex PCR; TCRdb stores in-frame clones only, minus some. Counted here are tens of thousands of clones, just over 90% occurring once; the ten biggest clones make up 0.3% to 0.4%. This clone was observed a single time. The TCR sequence derives from a man in his fifties or sixties with COVID-19, enrolled during active disease. The sequenced sample consisted of peripheral blood.

As DNA, the CDR3 is TGTGCCAGCAGCTTAGATTGGGGCGGAGGCACAGATACGCAGTATTTT. Protein: CASSLDWGGGTDTQYF. This chain connects TRBV11-2 to TRBJ2-3; TRBD1 might be the D (5 bases). The V end was cut by 0 bases, the J end by 1 base, with 11 bases between. The CDR3 spans 16 residues. The V gene's germline CDR1 is SGHAT and CDR2 FQNNGV.